These T cell receptor beta chains were read from a single sample in a study of T-cell reconstitution after alpha-beta-depleted transplantation in children. TCRdb processed the PCR reads anew with MiXCR; each CDR3 protein has one entry. The sample includes about 440,000 distinct CDR3 sequences, approximately 41% of them seen just once. This specimen consisted of PBMCs, obtained before TCRalphabeta/CD19-depleted stem cell transplant. Receptor source: a girl aged 2 to 9 with aplastic anemia, due to receive a stem cell transplant. CDR3s include the opening cysteine and the closing phenylalanine or tryptophan. A D gene is named only where the DNA matches it firmly. Size tells how often a clone was seen (once, few, many) or the class of an expanded clone, and some rows leave it out.

d_call: .; v_call: TRBV5-1; j_call: TRBJ2-7; clone_size: .; cdr3_aa: CASSLREAAHEQYF; cdr3_nt: TGCGCCAGCAGCTTGAGGGAAGCGGCCCACGAGCAGTACTTC
d_call: .; v_call: TRBV5-1; j_call: TRBJ1-2; clone_size: .; cdr3_aa: CANTETATYDYTF; cdr3_nt: TGCGCCAACACGGAGACAGCGACCTATGACTACACCTTC
d_call: .; v_call: TRBV27; j_call: TRBJ2-7; clone_size: .; cdr3_aa: CASSLSTVGEQYF; cdr3_nt: TGTGCCAGCAGTCTGTCCACTGTGGGCGAGCAGTACTTC
d_call: .; v_call: TRBV5-5; j_call: TRBJ2-5; clone_size: few; cdr3_aa: CASSRDGSQETQYF; cdr3_nt: TGTGCCAGCAGCCGCGACGGGTCCCAAGAGACCCAGTACTTC
d_call: .; v_call: TRBV6-1; j_call: TRBJ1-6; clone_size: .; cdr3_aa: CASSTRGSRSPLHF; cdr3_nt: TGTGCCAGCAGTACCCGGGGGAGCAGGTCACCCCTCCACTTT
d_call: .; v_call: TRBV20-1; j_call: TRBJ2-1; clone_size: .; cdr3_aa: CSARGDTSYNEQFF; cdr3_nt: TGCAGTGCCCGAGGGGACACCTCCTACAATGAGCAGTTCTTC
d_call: TRBD2; v_call: TRBV7-9; j_call: TRBJ2-7; clone_size: many; cdr3_aa: CASSSPGLGDEQYF; cdr3_nt: TGTGCCAGCAGCTCCCCGGGACTAGGGGACGAGCAGTACTTC
d_call: .; v_call: TRBV5-1; j_call: TRBJ1-1; clone_size: once; cdr3_aa: CASSPGDRMNTEAFF; cdr3_nt: TGCGCCAGCAGCCCCGGCGACAGGATGAACACTGAAGCTTTCTTT
d_call: .; v_call: TRBV4-1; j_call: TRBJ2-7; clone_size: .; cdr3_aa: CASSQVEQDYEQYF; cdr3_nt: TGCGCCAGCAGCCAAGTCGAACAGGACTACGAGCAGTACTTC
d_call: .; v_call: TRBV5-1; j_call: TRBJ2-7; clone_size: .; cdr3_aa: CASSLGLLYEQYF; cdr3_nt: TGCGCCAGCAGCTTGGGACTTCTCTACGAGCAGTACTTC
d_call: TRBD1; v_call: TRBV29-1; j_call: TRBJ2-3; clone_size: once; cdr3_aa: CSVWGQGPDTQYF; cdr3_nt: TGCAGCGTTTGGGGACAGGGGCCAGATACGCAGTATTTT
d_call: .; v_call: TRBV20-1; j_call: TRBJ2-7; clone_size: .; cdr3_aa: CSARIVQQSYEQYF; cdr3_nt: TGCAGTGCTAGAATTGTACAGCAATCCTACGAGCAGTACTTC
d_call: .; v_call: TRBV5-1; j_call: TRBJ1-1; clone_size: .; cdr3_aa: CASSLEVGRLGTEAFF; cdr3_nt: TGCGCCAGCAGCTTGGAAGTCGGCCGACTGGGGACTGAAGCTTTCTTT
d_call: .; v_call: TRBV10-3; j_call: TRBJ1-6; clone_size: .; cdr3_aa: CAIGDYNSPLHF; cdr3_nt: TGTGCCATCGGAGATTATAATTCACCCCTCCACTTT
d_call: .; v_call: TRBV28; j_call: TRBJ2-7; clone_size: .; cdr3_aa: CASSWDPGASYEQYF; cdr3_nt: TGTGCCAGCAGCTGGGATCCGGGGGCGAGCTACGAGCAGTACTTC